This T cell receptor (beta chain) was profiled in a study of low-dose radiotherapy and immunotherapy resistance in tumors. Primers used for first-strand cDNA, a TRAV- and TRBV-specific set, covered both alpha and beta chains. The authors amplified TCRs for about 20 PCR cycles with a constant-region primer and a V-primer adapter. TCRdb re-called the reads through MiXCR, storing one row per CDR3 protein. The sample lists 65,000 to 95,000 distinct CDR3 sequences; approximately 17% were seen once. The sample holds many counts of this clonotype. Time point given: before trial treatment. Trimming at V came to 7 bases and at J to 11 bases, leaving 11 bases not matched to a gene. This CDR3 region has 14 residues. Germline V gene lookup returns CDR1 MDHEN and CDR2 SYDVKM.

This sequence originates from a male donor with prostate cancer. The sample consisted of PBMCs, taken before treatment. The rearrangement joins TRBV28 to TRBJ1-1, with 12 bases that match TRBD1. This CDR3 reads CASTPGQGATSAFF. CDR3 nucleotide sequence: TGTGCCAGCACACCGGGACAGGGGGCGACGAGTGCTTTCTTT.